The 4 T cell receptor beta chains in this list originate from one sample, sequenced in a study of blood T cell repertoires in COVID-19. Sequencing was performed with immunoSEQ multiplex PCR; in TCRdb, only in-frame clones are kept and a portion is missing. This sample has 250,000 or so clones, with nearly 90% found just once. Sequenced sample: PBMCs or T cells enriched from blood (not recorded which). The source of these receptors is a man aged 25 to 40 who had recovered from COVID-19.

The CDR3 reads CAWSVRGGGQPQHF. The CDR3 DNA reads TGTGCCTGGAGTGTACGAGGGGGGGGTCAGCCCCAGCATTTT. V and J are TRBV30 and TRBJ1-5; D is possibly TRBD1 (6 bases). Trimming pared 0 bases from V and 6 bases from J, leaving 12 bases between. Looked up from germline, CDR1 is GTSNPN and CDR2 is SVGIG (reference sequence). The CDR3 has 14 amino acids.

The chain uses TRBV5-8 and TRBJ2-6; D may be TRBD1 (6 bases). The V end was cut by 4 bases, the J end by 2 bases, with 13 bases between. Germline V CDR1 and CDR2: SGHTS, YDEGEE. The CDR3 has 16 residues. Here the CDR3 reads CASSQYRAPGANVLTF. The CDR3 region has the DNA TGTGCCAGCAGCCAGTACAGGGCCCCTGGGGCCAACGTCCTGACTTTC.

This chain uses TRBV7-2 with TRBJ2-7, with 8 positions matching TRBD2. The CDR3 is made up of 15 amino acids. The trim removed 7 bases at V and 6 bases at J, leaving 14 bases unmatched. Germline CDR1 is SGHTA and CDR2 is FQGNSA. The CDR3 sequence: CASTLIHAGGSEQYF. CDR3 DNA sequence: TGTGCCAGCACCCTAATTCACGCGGGGGGAAGCGAGCAGTACTTC.

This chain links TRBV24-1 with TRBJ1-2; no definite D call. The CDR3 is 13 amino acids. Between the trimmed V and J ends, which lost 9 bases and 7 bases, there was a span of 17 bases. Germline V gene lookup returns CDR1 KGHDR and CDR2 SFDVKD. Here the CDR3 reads CATGEGGERGYTF. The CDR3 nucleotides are TGTGCCACCGGCGAGGGTGGGGAGCGTGGCTACACCTTC.